The next 30 T cell receptor beta chains were all read from a single sample in a study of molecular identifiers for immune sequencing clone quantification. MiXCR, applied by TCRdb to the PCR reads, yields one record per CDR3 protein. The data contain more than 450,000 distinct CDR3 sequences, about 20% of them seen just once; the ten biggest clones take up roughly 0.81%. The specimen sequenced was naive CD8+ T cells from blood, with Jurkat cell RNA spiked in. The subset is: FACS-sorted CD8+CD4-CCR7+CD45RA+ naive T cells. The receptor source for this set is a human donor in good health. Some libraries in this study had Jurkat cell RNA spiked in.

This clonotype was seen many times. The chain combines TRBV28 with TRBJ2-1, with a weak D call TRBD2 (6 bases). CDR1 and CDR2 from the germline V gene are MDHEN and SYDVKM. The length of the CDR3 is 17 residues. Trimming shortened V by 6 bases and J by 8 bases, and 26 bases separated the two germline ends. The CDR3 region is CASSHGLWRDSGDEQFF. CDR3 nucleotide sequence: TGTGCCAGCAGCCACGGACTATGGAGAGATTCGGGCGATGAGCAGTTCTTC.

This clonotype showed up just a few times. The chain joins TRBV27 to TRBJ2-7, with TRBD2 identical over 11 bases. Germline-derived CDR1 and CDR2 are MNHEY and SMNVEV (reference sequence). V was clipped by 5 bases and J by 4 bases; unmatched bases: 13. The CDR3 has 17 amino acids. CDR3 protein: CASSLQTGTSGLYEQYF. CDR3 bases: TGTGCCAGCAGTCTCCAAACCGGGACTAGCGGCCTGTACGAGCAGTACTTC.

Turning to this clonotype: A much more abundant neighbour one base away suggests this may be a read error. The rearrangement uses TRBV20-1 and TRBJ2-1; the match to TRBD2 covers 8 bases. The CDR3 spans 15 residues. Germline-derived CDR1 and CDR2 are DFQATT and SNEGSKA (reference sequence). The junction had 11 bases not matched to a gene; V was cut back by 1 base and J by 9 bases. The CDR3, as DNA: TGCAGTGCTAGAGTTGATAGCGGGATCTGCGGTGAGCAGTTCTTC. Protein sequence: CSARVDSGICGEQFF.

Concerning this clonotype itself: Since a much larger clone is just one base distant, this may be a read error. V usage is TRBV10-3 and J usage is TRBJ1-1, with D possibly matching TRBD1 (5 bases). This CDR3 region has 15 residues. Germline V gives CDR1 ENHRY, CDR2 SYGVKD. CDR3 sequence: CAISESGGMNTETFF. The CDR3 nucleotides are TGTGCCATCAGTGAGTCCGGGGGGATGAACACTGAAACTTTCTTT.

This clonotype was detected many times. The chain uses TRBV7-9 and TRBJ1-1, with D unclear. Deletions cut 5 bases from V and 7 bases from J, with 11 bases between. Germline V CDR1 and CDR2: SEHNR, FQNEAQ (reference sequence). The CDR3 is 12 amino acids. CDR3 nucleotide sequence: TGTGCCAGCAGCCCGACCGGGGTTGAAGCTTTCTTT. This encodes CASSPTGVEAFF.

The V and J genes are TRBV9 and TRBJ2-1; D is perhaps TRBD2 (6 bases). The CDR3 runs 19 residues. Germline values: CDR1 SGDLS, CDR2 YYNGEE. V was shortened by 0 bases and J by 4 bases, with 23 bases between the two germline ends. The CDR3 DNA follows: TGTGCCAGCAGCGTAGATTGGAAGTTTAGCGGTGTCAAGTACAATGAGCAGTTCTTC. Protein sequence: CASSVDWKFSGVKYNEQFF.

The chain carries TRBV27 and TRBJ1-5, with 8 bases aligning to TRBD1. The CDR3 runs to 16 residues. Looked up from germline, CDR1 is MNHEY and CDR2 is SMNVEV (reference sequence). Trimming took 4 bases from V and 2 from J; bases not matched to a gene: 7. The CDR3 DNA follows: TGTGCCAGCAGTTCGGAACCGGGACAGGGCAATCAGCCCCAGCATTTT. As protein: CASSSEPGQGNQPQHF.

Regarding this clonotype: This may arise from a read error, as a much more abundant clone is one base away. The rearrangement links TRBV28 to TRBJ2-2; 8 nucleotides agree with TRBD1. CDR3 length: 15 amino acids. Per the germline V gene, CDR1 is MDHEN and CDR2 is SYDVKM. CDR3 sequence reads: CASSLRGRLTGEPFF. CDR3 sequence (DNA): TGTGCCAGCAGCCTCAGGGGGCGCTTGACCGGGGAGCCGTTTTTT. The variable domain in full, completed from reference TRBV28 and TRBJ2-2, reads DVKVTQSSRYLVKRTGEKVFLECVQDMDHENMFWYRQDPGLGLRLIYFSYDVKMKEKGDIPEGYSVSREKKERFSLILESASTNQTSMYLCASSLRGRLTGEPFFGEGSRLTVL.

The chain is built from TRBV7-9 and TRBJ1-2; maybe TRBD1 (5 bases). CDR3 length: 15 residues. Germline V gene sequence: CDR1 SEHNR, CDR2 FQNEAQ (reference sequence). V gave up 4 bases and J gave up 6 bases, with 18 bases separating them. DNA for the CDR3: TGTGCCAGCAGCTCCAAAGGGGAATTGGTTGATGGCTACACCTTC. Protein sequence: CASSSKGELVDGYTF.

The table lists this clonotype with a count of one. A junction boundary mismatches the germline segment, possibly from a read error. This chain links TRBV5-3 with TRBJ2-7; D is ambiguous. TRBV5-3 belongs to the ORF category, with a function that is uncertain. The CDR3 is 12 residues long. This chain's CDR3 is CAGSSGTNEQCF. CDR3 in DNA: TGTGCCGGCAGCTCCGGAACCAACGAGCAGTGCTTC.

In regard to this clonotype: This sequence may be a read error, since a much larger clone differs from it by one base. This likely comes from a read error, as the CDR3 has no conserved phenylalanine or tryptophan at its end. This chain links TRBV11-2 with TRBJ2-3; D is uncertain. Germline values: CDR1 SGHAT, CDR2 FQNNGV. The CDR3 is 12 residues long. V was pared by 10 bases and J by 2 bases, with 10 bases between. CDR3 region: CATKTLTDTQYL. The CDR3, as DNA: TGTGCCACCAAGACACTCACAGATACGCAGTATTTG.

This clonotype has more than one count but fewer than ten. The rearrangement uses TRBV13 and TRBJ1-5; no definite D call. The V end lost 2 bases, the J end lost 4 bases, and 3 bases lay between the germline ends. Germline assignment: CDR1 PRHDT and CDR2 FYEKMQ (reference sequence). The CDR3 is made up of 12 amino acids. CDR3 sequence: CASSLKNQPQHF. CDR3 coding DNA: TGTGCCAGCAGCTTAAAGAATCAGCCCCAGCATTTT.

A remark on this clonotype: A much larger clonotype is one base distant, so this may be a read error. CDR3 in amino acids: CASSQDRGPNTEAFF. The CDR3 DNA reads as TGCGCCAGCAGCCAAGATAGGGGCCCGAACACTGAAGCTTTCTTT. The chain combines TRBV4-1 with TRBJ1-1, with a possible D match to TRBD1 (5 bases). The CDR3 has 15 residues. CDR1 is MGHRA, CDR2 YSYEKL, per germline. Deletions cut 0 bases from V and 1 base from J, with 9 bases between.

Concerning this clonotype itself: This may arise from a read error, as a much more abundant clone is one base away. This chain joins TRBV7-9 and TRBJ1-4; 7 nucleotides align to TRBD1. CDR1 and CDR2 from the germline V gene are SEHNR and FQNEAQ (reference sequence). This CDR3 region has 15 residues. In nucleotides, the CDR3 is TGTGCCAGCAGCCAGGGGGTTTCCACTAATGAAAAACCGTTTTTT. Translated: CASSQGVSTNEKPFF.

This clonotype occurred many times. The chain joins TRBV7-2 to TRBJ1-2, with TRBD1 identical over 10 bases. This CDR3 has 14 amino acids. Germline V gene data show CDR1 as SGHTA and CDR2 as FQGNSA. V trimming: 5 bases; J trimming: 7 bases; junction bases outside the gene matches: 7. The CDR3 DNA is TGTGCCAGCAGCACCTTGACAGGGGGCCCTGGCTACACCTTC. Translation: CASSTLTGGPGYTF.

This clonotype was detected many times. The chain links TRBV4-1 to TRBJ1-1, with 7 nucleotides matching TRBD1. The CDR3 contains 12 residues. Trimming removed 2 bases from V and 6 bases from J; junction bases left unmatched: 0. Germline-derived CDR1 and CDR2 are MGHRA and YSYEKL. CDR3 sequence (DNA): TGCGCCAGCAGCCAACAGGGGGCTGAAGCTTTCTTT. This codes for CASSQQGAEAFF.

J is TRBJ2-5 and V is TRBV18; weak D call: TRBD1 (5 bases). The germline CDR1 and CDR2 sequences are KGHSH and LQKENI. V lost 2 bases and J 7 bases, leaving 20 bases between the germline ends. This CDR3 comprises 16 residues. The CDR3 DNA sequence: TGTGCCAGCTCACCAACAGGTGTCCACGGCGGCGTGACCCAGTACTTC. This gives the protein CASSPTGVHGGVTQYF. The whole variable domain, filled in from reference TRBV18 and TRBJ2-5, reads NAGVMQNPRHLVRRRGQEARLRCSPMKGHSHVYWYRQLPEEGLKFMVYLQKENIIDESGMPKERFSAEFPKEGPSILRIQQVVRGDSAAYFCASSPTGVHGGVTQYFGPGTRLLVL.

This clonotype was found a few times. Compared with germline, one end of the junction differs, possibly owing to a read error. The chain is built from TRBV11-2 and TRBJ2-5; D may be TRBD2 (5 bases). CDR3 size: 15 residues. The germline CDR1 and CDR2 sequences are SGHAT and FQNNGV. The CDR3 DNA reads TGTGCCAGCAGCTTGCTTTATAGCGCGAAAGAGGCCCAGTACTTC. Residues: CASSLLYSAKEAQYF. Full variable domain (remainder filled in from reference TRBV11-2 and TRBJ2-5): EAGVAQSPRYKIIEKRQSVAFWCNPISGHATLYWYQQILGQGPKLLIQFQNNGVVDDSQLPKDRFSAERLKGVDSTLKIQPAKLEDSAVYLCASSLLYSAKEAQYFGPGTRLLVL.

This clonotype was observed a handful of times. The J gene is TRBJ2-7, the V gene TRBV6-1; TRBD1 is a possible D gene (5 bases). CDR1 and CDR2 (germline): MNHNS, SASEGT. Between the trimmed V and J ends, which lost 6 bases and 2 bases, there was a span of 11 bases. The CDR3 sequence is 13 residues long. Here the CDR3 reads CASSRVLAYEQYF. CDR3 nucleotide sequence: TGTGCCAGCAGCAGGGTCCTCGCCTACGAGCAGTACTTC.

This clonotype was recorded at least ten times. CDR3 nucleotides: TGTGCCAGCCGTCCGGGACAGTCAAGCAATCAGCCCCAGCATTTT. Encoded protein: CASRPGQSSNQPQHF. The V call is TRBV7-2, the J call TRBJ1-5; 7 nucleotides line up with TRBD1. The CDR3 is 15 amino acids. From germline, CDR1 is SGHTA and CDR2 FQGNSA. J was trimmed by 1 base and V by 8 bases; bases with no gene match: 8. The whole variable domain, filled in from reference TRBV7-2 and TRBJ1-5, reads GAGVSQSPSNKVTEKGKDVELRCDPISGHTALYWYRQSLGQGLEFLIYFQGNSAPDKSGLPSDRFSAERTGGSVSTLTIQRTQQEDSAVYLCASRPGQSSNQPQHFGDGTRLSIL.

This clonotype was detected ten times or more. The rearrangement links TRBV4-3 to TRBJ2-3, with 10 nucleotides matching TRBD2. Germline loops: CDR1 LGHNA, CDR2 YSLEER. Unmatched junction bases numbered 4, after V lost 4 bases and J lost 0 bases. The CDR3 consists of 16 residues. CDR3 in amino acids: CASSRGLALSTDTQYF. For the CDR3, the DNA is TGCGCCAGCAGCCGGGGACTAGCGCTGAGCACAGATACGCAGTATTTT.

This sequence joins TRBV5-4 and TRBJ2-7; D is perhaps TRBD1 (6 bases). The germline V gene has CDR1 SGHNT and CDR2 YYREEE (reference sequence). This CDR3 region has 16 residues. The V gene lost 0 bases and the J gene lost 5 bases, with 18 bases spanning the gap. CDR3 in DNA: TGTGCCAGCAGCTTGGAGTCCGGGACAACTCGGGACGAGCAGTACTTC. Translation: CASSLESGTTRDEQYF.

This clonotype was recorded a few times. The CDR3 loop reads CASSYPATPPYEQYF. The CDR3 DNA reads as TGTGCCAGCAGTTACCCGGCCACCCCACCCTACGAGCAGTACTTC. The chain links TRBV6-2 or TRBV6-3 to TRBJ2-7; unclear D gene. Looked up from germline, CDR1 is MNHEY and CDR2 is SVGEGT. V was trimmed by 2 bases and J by 2 bases, leaving 13 bases between them. The CDR3 contains 15 residues.

This clonotype was counted between two and nine times. This chain links TRBV7-9 with TRBJ2-2, with 13 bases matching TRBD2. Germline trimming cut 5 bases from V and 2 bases from J; bases unmatched to any gene: 5. The CDR3 has 17 residues. Germline V CDR1 and CDR2: SEHNR, FQNEAQ (reference sequence). CDR3 in amino acids: CASSTTSGRSNTGELFF. The CDR3, as DNA: TGTGCCAGCAGCACGACTAGCGGGAGGTCTAACACCGGGGAGCTGTTTTTT.

The chain combines TRBV20-1 with TRBJ2-7, with 7 nucleotides matching TRBD1. V lost 5 bases and J lost 2; bases outside the gene matches: 9. This CDR3 is built from 14 residues. Germline V gene sequence: CDR1 DFQATT, CDR2 SNEGSKA (reference sequence). The CDR3 region has the DNA TGCAGTGCTGACACCGGGACAGAGGCCTACGAGCAGTACTTC. Amino acids: CSADTGTEAYEQYF.

The CDR3 sequence is CASSPSVLAQETQYF. The CDR3 DNA reads as TGTGCCAGCAGCCCCAGCGTACTGGCACAAGAGACCCAGTACTTC. The rearrangement joins TRBV7-9 to TRBJ2-5; D not resolved. The length of the CDR3 is 15 residues. Germline lookup yields CDR1 SEHNR and CDR2 FQNEAQ (reference sequence). Trimming shortened V by 5 bases and J by 2 bases, and 15 bases separated the two germline ends.

Worth noting for this clonotype: The junction shows a germline mismatch at one end, possibly a read error. The chain is built from TRBV19 and TRBJ2-1; weak D call: TRBD2 (6 bases). Germline V gives CDR1 LNHDA, CDR2 SQIVND (reference sequence). The CDR3 spans 14 residues. CDR3 nucleotides: TGTACCAGTTCCCCCGGGAGCTCCTACAATGAGCAGTTCTTC. Its translation is CTSSPGSSYNEQFF.

A note on this clonotype: A much larger clone differs by one base, so this may be a read error. This chain uses TRBV29-1 with TRBJ2-1; D tentatively reads TRBD1 or TRBD2 (6 bases each). This CDR3 has 14 amino acids. CDR1 and CDR2 (germline): SQVTM, ANQGSEA. Here the CDR3 reads CSVVGGGGVNEQSF. The CDR3 DNA sequence: TGCAGCGTTGTCGGGGGCGGAGGGGTCAATGAGCAGTCCTTC.

V usage is TRBV11-3 and J usage is TRBJ2-7; 9 positions agree with TRBD1. Unmatched junction bases numbered 12, after V lost 8 bases and J lost 7 bases. The CDR3 spans 14 residues. CDR1 and CDR2 (germline): SGHNT, YENEEA. CDR3 sequence reads: CASCSRTGAGEQYF. CDR3 in DNA: TGTGCCAGCTGCTCCAGGACAGGGGCGGGTGAGCAGTACTTC.

This clonotype occurred many times. V is TRBV7-9 and J is TRBJ1-5, with 7 bases matching TRBD1. V lost 4 bases, J lost 1 base, and 13 bases stayed unmatched. CDR3 size: 18 residues. Germline CDR1 and CDR2: SEHNR and FQNEAQ (reference sequence). CDR3 loop: CASSSPKRDRLSNQPQHF. DNA for the CDR3: TGTGCCAGCAGCTCCCCCAAACGGGACAGACTAAGCAATCAGCCCCAGCATTTT. The variable domain in full, completed from reference TRBV7-9 and TRBJ1-5, reads DTGVSQNPRHKITKRGQNVTFRCDPISEHNRLYWYRQTLGQGPEFLTYFQNEAQLEKSRLLSDRFSAERPKGSFSTLEIQRTEQGDSAMYLCASSSPKRDRLSNQPQHFGDGTRLSIL.